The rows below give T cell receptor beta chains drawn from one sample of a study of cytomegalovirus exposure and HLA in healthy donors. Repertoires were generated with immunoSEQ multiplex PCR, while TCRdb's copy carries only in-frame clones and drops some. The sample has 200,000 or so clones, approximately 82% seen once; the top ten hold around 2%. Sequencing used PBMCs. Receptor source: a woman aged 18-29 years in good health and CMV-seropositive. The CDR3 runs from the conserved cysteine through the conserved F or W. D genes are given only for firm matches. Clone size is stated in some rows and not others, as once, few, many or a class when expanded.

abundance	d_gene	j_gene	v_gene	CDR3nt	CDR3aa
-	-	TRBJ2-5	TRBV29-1	TGCGGGGGGTACCAAGAGACCCAGTACTTC	CGGYQETQYF
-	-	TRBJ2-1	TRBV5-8	TGTGCCAGCAGCTCGGGTAGGCGGGATAACAATGAGCAGTTCTTC	CASSSGRRDNNEQFF
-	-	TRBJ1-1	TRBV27	TGTGCCAGCATCAAGAACACTGAAGCTTTCTTT	CASIKNTEAFF
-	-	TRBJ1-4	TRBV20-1	TGCAGTGCTAGATGGGAGGGAAAACTGTTTTTT	CSARWEGKLFF
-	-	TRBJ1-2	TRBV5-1	TGCGCCAGCAGCTTGTACAGGAGCTATGGCTACACCTTC	CASSLYRSYGYTF
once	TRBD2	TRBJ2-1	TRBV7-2	TGTGCCAGCGGGCGGGGGGTTCACAATGAGCAGTTCTTC	CASGRGVHNEQFF
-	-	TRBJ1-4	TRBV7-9	TGTGCCAGCAGCTTAGGCAGTATCACTAATGAAAAACTGTTTTTT	CASSLGSITNEKLFF
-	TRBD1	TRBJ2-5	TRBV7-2	TGTGCCAGCAGCTCATATTTGACAGGGCAAGAGACCCAGTACTTC	CASSSYLTGQETQYF
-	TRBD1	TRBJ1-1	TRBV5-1	TGCGCCAGCAGTCCGTTCCCGGACAGGGGAACTAATGAAGCTTTCTTT	CASSPFPDRGTNEAFF
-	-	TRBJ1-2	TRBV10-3	TGTGCCATCAGTGAAGGGAAGGCATCTCAGGGGTATGGCTACACCTTC	CAISEGKASQGYGYTF
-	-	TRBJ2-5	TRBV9	TGTGCCAGCAGCTCCGCACAGGGTTCCGGAGAGACCCAGTACTTC	CASSSAQGSGETQYF
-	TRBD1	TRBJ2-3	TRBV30	TGTGCCTGGAGTCGGCTAGGACAGGGGTCAGATACGCAGTATTTT	CAWSRLGQGSDTQYF
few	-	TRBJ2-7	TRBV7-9	TGTGCCAGCAGCGTAAACAGCAACTCCTACGAGCAGTACTTC	CASSVNSNSYEQYF
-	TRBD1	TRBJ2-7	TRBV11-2	TGTGCCAGCAGCTTGACAATGTCCGGGACAGGAGCCTACGAGCAGTACTTC	CASSLTMSGTGAYEQYF
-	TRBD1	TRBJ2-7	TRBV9	TGTGCCAGCAGCACTCAGGCGGGACAGGGTAGATACGAGCAGTACTTC	CASSTQAGQGRYEQYF
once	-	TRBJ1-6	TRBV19	TGTGCCAGTAGTATAAACAGGAATAATTCACCCCTCCACTTT	CASSINRNNSPLHF
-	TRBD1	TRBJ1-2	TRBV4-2	TGTGCCAGCAGCCAGTCCGGGACAGGGGGCAATTACTTTGATGGCTACACCTTC	CASSQSGTGGNYFDGYTF
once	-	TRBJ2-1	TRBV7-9	TGTGCCAGCAGCCGCTCGCCAGGACATTACAATGAGCAGTTCTTC	CASSRSPGHYNEQFF